This passage covers 20 T cell receptor beta chains from one sample sequenced in a study of cytomegalovirus exposure and HLA in healthy donors. Repertoires were generated with immunoSEQ multiplex PCR, while TCRdb's copy carries only in-frame clones and drops some. The data hold more than 55,000 clones, with 90% to 96% observed a single time. The sequenced sample was PBMCs. The source of these receptors is a man younger than 35 in good health and CMV-seronegative.

This clone was counted once. The rearrangement links TRBV21-1 to TRBJ2-3; the D call of TRBD2 is as the table states it, not checked on the DNA. TRBV21-1 is termed a pseudogene. The CDR3 is made up of 16 amino acids. CDR3 loop: CASSKVNAESTDTQYF. The CDR3 DNA is TGTGCCAGCAGCAAAGTTAATGCGGAGAGCACAGATACGCAGTATTTT.

J is TRBJ2-7 and V is TRBV6-1; no clear D. There are 13 residues in the CDR3. With 6 bases removed from V and 4 bases from J, the gap between germline ends came to 13 bases. Germline lookup yields CDR1 MNHNS and CDR2 SASEGT. CDR3 amino acids: CASRTPEIYEQYF. As DNA, the CDR3 is TGTGCCAGCAGGACTCCCGAAATATACGAGCAGTACTTC.

This clone has only one observation. The chain is built from TRBV5-6 and TRBJ2-7, with 9 bases identical to TRBD2. Germline V CDR1 and CDR2: SGHDT, YYEEEE. This CDR3 region has 14 residues. V shed 4 bases and J 3 bases; nucleotides not matched to a gene: 5. The CDR3 nucleotides are TGTGCCAGCAGCCCGGGAGCGGGGGGCTACGAGCAGTACTTC. This translates into CASSPGAGGYEQYF.

This chain joins TRBV27 and TRBJ2-7; TRBD1 might be the D (6 bases). CDR3 length equals 14 residues. Germline CDR1 is MNHEY and CDR2 is SMNVEV (reference sequence). V was pared by 3 bases and J by 2 bases, with 11 bases between. CDR3 coding DNA: TGTGCCAGCAGTTTCTCCCGGGACACCTACGAGCAGTACTTC. Protein: CASSFSRDTYEQYF.

V is TRBV5-1 and J is TRBJ2-3, with D uncertain. V shed 0 bases and J shed 3 bases, with 11 bases lying between them. This CDR3 has 15 residues. The germline CDR1 and CDR2 sequences are SGHRS and YFSETQ. Here the CDR3 reads CASSLALDFTDTQYF. Here the CDR3 DNA reads TGCGCCAGCAGCTTGGCTCTAGATTTTACAGATACGCAGTATTTT.

This sequence joins TRBV5-1 and TRBJ2-7; TRBD2 matches 9 bases. This CDR3 contains 15 residues. Trimming removed 0 bases from V and 7 bases from J; junction bases left unmatched: 8. The germline CDR1 and CDR2 sequences are SGHRS and YFSETQ. The chain's CDR3 is CASSLATSGPGEQYF. In DNA form, the CDR3 reads TGCGCCAGCAGCTTGGCGACTAGCGGACCGGGGGAGCAGTACTTC.

The rearrangement uses TRBV30 and TRBJ1-3; D is unclear. The germline V gene encodes CDR1 GTSNPN and CDR2 SVGIG (reference sequence). CDR3 length equals 14 residues. V was pared by 2 bases and J by 3 bases, with 11 bases between. CDR3 in DNA: TGTGCCTGGAGTTTAGATCTGAGTGGAAACACCATATATTTT. As protein: CAWSLDLSGNTIYF.

The CDR3 is CASSPQGFGEQYF. CDR3 coding DNA: TGTGCCAGCAGCCCCCAGGGGTTTGGCGAGCAGTACTTC. This chain joins TRBV7-2 and TRBJ2-7; D perhaps matches TRBD1 (6 bases). The ends were cut back, 5 bases at V and 6 bases at J, with 14 bases in the middle. The CDR3 length is 13 residues. The V gene's germline CDR1 is SGHTA and CDR2 FQGNSA. The full variable domain, its missing parts supplied by reference TRBV7-2 and TRBJ2-7, is GAGVSQSPSNKVTEKGKDVELRCDPISGHTALYWYRQSLGQGLEFLIYFQGNSAPDKSGLPSDRFSAERTGGSVSTLTIQRTQQEDSAVYLCASSPQGFGEQYFGPGTRLTVT.

The chain employs TRBV4-3 and TRBJ2-2; D gene uncertain. This CDR3 has 15 residues. Trimming stripped 4 bases from V and 1 base from J, with 10 bases between. Germline V gives CDR1 LGHNA, CDR2 YSLEER. CDR3 in DNA: TGCGCCAGCAGCCTAGAACTCGGGAACACCGGGGAGCTGTTTTTT. Its protein product is CASSLELGNTGELFF.

CDR3 in amino acids: CASSLVGAGHSTDTQYF. DNA of the CDR3: TGTGCCAGCAGCTTGGTCGGTGCAGGGCATAGCACAGATACGCAGTATTTT. The genes are TRBV5-6 and TRBJ2-3; maybe TRBD1 (5 bases). CDR1 and CDR2 from the germline V gene are SGHDT and YYEEEE. This CDR3 is built from 17 residues. V lost 0 bases and J 0 bases, leaving 14 bases between the germline ends.

This chain connects TRBV21-1 to TRBJ1-5. TRBV21-1 constitutes a pseudogene. This CDR3 comprises 14 residues. CDR3 region: CASSRGRRYQPQHF. The CDR3 nucleotides read TGTGCCAGCAGCCGCGGAAGGAGATATCAGCCCCAGCATTTT.

The chain couples TRBV10-3 to TRBJ2-4, with 9 bases aligning to TRBD2. With V trimmed by 10 bases and J by 0 bases, 7 bases remained unmatched. CDR3 length equals 15 residues. The germline V gene has CDR1 ENHRY and CDR2 SYGVKD. The CDR3 DNA reads as TGTGCCACCGTGACTAGCGGTGTAGCCAAAAACATTCAGTACTTC. As protein: CATVTSGVAKNIQYF.

J is TRBJ2-1 and V is TRBV7-9; a weak D match, TRBD2 (6 bases). The CDR3 is 15 amino acids. V was clipped by 5 bases and J by 4 bases, with 15 bases between them. Germline CDR1 SEHNR, CDR2 FQNEAQ (reference sequence). The CDR3 sequence is CASSPGIAVYNEQFF. In DNA form, the CDR3 reads TGTGCCAGCAGCCCCGGGATAGCGGTATACAATGAGCAGTTCTTC.

This rearrangement joins TRBV11-2 to TRBJ2-7; D gene uncertain. Trimming stripped 3 bases from V and 0 bases from J, with 6 bases between. The CDR3 consists of 13 residues. Germline lookup yields CDR1 SGHAT and CDR2 FQNNGV. CDR3 protein: CASSFFSSYEQYF. Written as DNA, the CDR3 is TGTGCCAGCAGCTTTTTCAGCTCCTACGAGCAGTACTTC.

The J gene is TRBJ2-5, the V gene TRBV18; tentative D call: TRBD2 (6 bases). CDR1 and CDR2 from the germline V gene are KGHSH and LQKENI. Deletions cut 3 bases from V and 4 bases from J, with 12 bases between. This CDR3 has 14 residues. The CDR3 DNA follows: TGTGCCAGCTCACCGATTGGGACTGCAGAGACCCAGTACTTC. Translating it yields CASSPIGTAETQYF.

This clone was seen a handful of times. This chain links TRBV25-1 with TRBJ2-7; no clear D gene. V lost 10 bases and J 3 bases, leaving 10 bases between the germline ends. The CDR3 loop spans 11 amino acids. Germline CDR1 reads MGHDK; CDR2 reads SYGVNS. The CDR3 region is CAKPRNYEQYF. The CDR3, as DNA: TGTGCCAAACCCAGGAACTACGAGCAGTACTTC.

The rearrangement uses TRBV2 and TRBJ2-2; 10 positions agree with TRBD1. CDR1 and CDR2 (germline): SNHLY, FYNNEI. The length of the CDR3 is 15 residues. V dropped 8 bases and J dropped 5; count of bases not matched to a gene: 8. The CDR3 bases are TGTGCCAGCGGCATGGGGGGACAGGGGACCGGGGAGCTGTTTTTT. It codes for CASGMGGQGTGELFF.

V gene TRBV4-3 combines with J gene TRBJ2-2; 9 bases match TRBD1. Germline CDR1 and CDR2: LGHNA and YSLEER. The CDR3 contains 16 residues. Trimming cost V 4 bases and J 3 bases; bases outside gene matches: 6. The CDR3 sequence: CASSPGTGKYTGELFF. CDR3 sequence (DNA): TGCGCCAGCAGCCCGGGGACAGGGAAGTACACCGGGGAGCTGTTTTTT.

The V and J genes are TRBV5-4 and TRBJ2-3, with D possibly being TRBD2 (5 bases). V was clipped by 5 bases and J by 4 bases, with 20 bases between them. CDR3 length: 16 amino acids. The germline V gene has CDR1 SGHNT and CDR2 YYREEE (reference sequence). CDR3 in amino acids: CASRVDLASSPDTQYF. The CDR3 DNA reads as TGTGCCAGCAGAGTCGACTTAGCGAGTTCCCCAGATACGCAGTATTTT.

The J gene is TRBJ1-2, the V gene TRBV27; TRBD1 agrees at 11 bases. V lost 1 base to trimming and J lost 8 bases; unmatched junction nucleotides: 6. Germline V gene lookup returns CDR1 MNHEY and CDR2 SMNVEV (reference sequence). The CDR3 contains 15 residues. The CDR3 bases are TGTGCCAGCAGTTTATTTCCGGACAGGGGGCGAGGCTACACCTTC. Protein product: CASSLFPDRGRGYTF.